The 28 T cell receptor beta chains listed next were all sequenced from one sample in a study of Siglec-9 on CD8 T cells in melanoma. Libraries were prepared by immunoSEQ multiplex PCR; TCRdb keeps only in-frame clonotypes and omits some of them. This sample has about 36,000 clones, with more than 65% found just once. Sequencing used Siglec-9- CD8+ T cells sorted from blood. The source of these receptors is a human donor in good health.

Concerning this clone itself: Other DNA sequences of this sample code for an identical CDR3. The CDR3 sequence: CASSSGTGGYGYTF. CDR3 nucleotides: TGTGCCAGCAGCTCAGGGACAGGAGGGTATGGCTACACCTTC. The J gene is TRBJ1-2, the V gene TRBV5-6; 8 bases map to TRBD1. The germline V gene encodes CDR1 SGHDT and CDR2 YYEEEE. Trimming took 3 bases from V and 5 from J; bases not matched to a gene: 6. The CDR3 covers 14 residues.

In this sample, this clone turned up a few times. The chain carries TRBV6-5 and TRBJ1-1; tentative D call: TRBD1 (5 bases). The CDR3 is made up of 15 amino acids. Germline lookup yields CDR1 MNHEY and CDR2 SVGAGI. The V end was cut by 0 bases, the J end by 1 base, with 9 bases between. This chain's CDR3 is CASSYSRQGNTEAFF. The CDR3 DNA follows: TGTGCCAGCAGTTACTCGAGGCAGGGGAACACTGAAGCTTTCTTT.

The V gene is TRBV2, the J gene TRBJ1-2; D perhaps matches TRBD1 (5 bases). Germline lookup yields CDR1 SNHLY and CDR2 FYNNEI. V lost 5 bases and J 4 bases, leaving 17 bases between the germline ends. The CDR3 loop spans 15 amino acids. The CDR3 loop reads CASSSPRDDPYGYTF. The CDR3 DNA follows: TGTGCCAGCAGTTCCCCCAGGGACGACCCCTATGGCTACACCTTC.

The CDR3 DNA follows: TGTGCCAGCAGCGCGGGGGCACCGACGACCTACGAGCAGTACTTC. Translation: CASSAGAPTTYEQYF. The chain is built from TRBV9 and TRBJ2-7, with D perhaps being TRBD1 or TRBD2 (6 bases each). The CDR3 is 15 amino acids. Trimming stripped 3 bases from V and 2 bases from J, with 15 bases between. Germline V gene sequence: CDR1 SGDLS, CDR2 YYNGEE.

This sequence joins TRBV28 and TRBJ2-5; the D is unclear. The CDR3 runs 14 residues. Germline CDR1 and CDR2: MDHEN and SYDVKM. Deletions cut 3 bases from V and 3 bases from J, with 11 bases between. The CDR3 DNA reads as TGTGCCAGCAGTTTCGTCCGGACGGAAGAGACCCAGTACTTC. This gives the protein CASSFVRTEETQYF.

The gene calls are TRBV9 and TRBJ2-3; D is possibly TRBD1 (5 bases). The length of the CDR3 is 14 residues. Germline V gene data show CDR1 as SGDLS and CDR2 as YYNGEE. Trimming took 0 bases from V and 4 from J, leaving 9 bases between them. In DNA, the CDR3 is TGTGCCAGCAGCGTAGACGGCAGGGCAGATACGCAGTATTTT. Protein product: CASSVDGRADTQYF.

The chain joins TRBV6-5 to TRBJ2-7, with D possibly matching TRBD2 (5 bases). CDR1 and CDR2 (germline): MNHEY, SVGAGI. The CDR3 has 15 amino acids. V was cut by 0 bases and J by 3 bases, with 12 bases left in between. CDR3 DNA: TGTGCCAGCAGTTACTCGGCTAGCAGTTTCTACGAGCAGTACTTC. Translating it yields CASSYSASSFYEQYF.

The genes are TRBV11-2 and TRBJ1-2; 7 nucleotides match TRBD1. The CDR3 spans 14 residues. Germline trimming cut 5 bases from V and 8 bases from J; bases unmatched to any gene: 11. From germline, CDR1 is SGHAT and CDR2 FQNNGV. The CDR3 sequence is CASSTGPTGHGYTF. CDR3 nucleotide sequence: TGTGCCAGCAGCACGGGGCCGACAGGGCACGGCTACACCTTC.

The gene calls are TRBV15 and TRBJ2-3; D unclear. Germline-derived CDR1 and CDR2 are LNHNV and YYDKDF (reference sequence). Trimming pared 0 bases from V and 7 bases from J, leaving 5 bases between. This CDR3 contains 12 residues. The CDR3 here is CATSREPNTQYF. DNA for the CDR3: TGTGCCACCAGCAGAGAACCCAATACGCAGTATTTT.

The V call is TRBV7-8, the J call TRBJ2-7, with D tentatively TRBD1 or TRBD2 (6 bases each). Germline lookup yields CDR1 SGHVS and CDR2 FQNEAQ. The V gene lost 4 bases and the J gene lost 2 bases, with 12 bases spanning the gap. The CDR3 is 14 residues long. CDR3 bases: TGTGCCAGCAGCTCCCTGGAGGGGGCCTACGAGCAGTACTTC. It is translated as CASSSLEGAYEQYF.

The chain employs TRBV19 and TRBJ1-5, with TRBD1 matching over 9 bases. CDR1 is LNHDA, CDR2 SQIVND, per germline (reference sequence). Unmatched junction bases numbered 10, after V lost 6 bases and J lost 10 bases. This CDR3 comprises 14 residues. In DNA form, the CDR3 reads TGTGCCAGTAGCCGGGACAGGGATGAGAAACCCCAGCATTTT. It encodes CASSRDRDEKPQHF.

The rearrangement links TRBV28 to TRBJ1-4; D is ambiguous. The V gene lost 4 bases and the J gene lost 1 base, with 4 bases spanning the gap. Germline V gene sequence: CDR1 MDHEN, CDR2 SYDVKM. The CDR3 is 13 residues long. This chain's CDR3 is CASSSVTNEKLFF. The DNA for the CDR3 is TGTGCCAGCAGTTCTGTAACTAATGAAAAACTGTTTTTT.

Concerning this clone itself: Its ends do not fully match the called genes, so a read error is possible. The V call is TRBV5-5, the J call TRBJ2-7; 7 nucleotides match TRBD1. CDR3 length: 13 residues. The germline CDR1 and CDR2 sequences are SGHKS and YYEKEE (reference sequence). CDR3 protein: CATWDSSSYEQYF. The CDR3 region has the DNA TGTGCCACCTGGGACAGTTCTTCCTACGAGCAGTACTTT.

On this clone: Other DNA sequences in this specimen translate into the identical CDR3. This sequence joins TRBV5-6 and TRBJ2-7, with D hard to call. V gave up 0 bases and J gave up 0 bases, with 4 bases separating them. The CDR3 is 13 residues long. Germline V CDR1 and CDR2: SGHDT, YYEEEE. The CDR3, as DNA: TGTGCCAGCAGCTTGGGCATCTCCTACGAGCAGTACTTC. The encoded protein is CASSLGISYEQYF.

The CDR3, as DNA: TGTGCCAGCAGCGGCGACGGGCCTAGAGCTCAGACCCAGTACTTC. Translation gives CASSGDGPRAQTQYF. The V and J genes are TRBV2 and TRBJ2-5; D is unclear. The germline V gene has CDR1 SNHLY and CDR2 FYNNEI. Trimming took off 6 bases at V and 6 bases at J, with 20 bases between the two ends. The CDR3 is 15 residues long.

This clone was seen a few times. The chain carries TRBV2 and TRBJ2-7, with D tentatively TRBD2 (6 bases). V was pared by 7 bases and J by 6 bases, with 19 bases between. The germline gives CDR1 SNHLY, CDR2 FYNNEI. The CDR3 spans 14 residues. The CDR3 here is CASTPTLAIGEQYF. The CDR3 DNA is TGTGCCAGCACCCCGACTCTAGCGATAGGCGAGCAGTACTTC.

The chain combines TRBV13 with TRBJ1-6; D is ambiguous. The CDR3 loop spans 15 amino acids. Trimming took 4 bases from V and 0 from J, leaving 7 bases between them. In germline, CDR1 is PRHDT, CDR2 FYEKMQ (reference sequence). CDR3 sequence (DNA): TGTGCCAGCAGCTCCGCGGGCTCCTATAATTCACCCCTCCACTTT. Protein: CASSSAGSYNSPLHF.

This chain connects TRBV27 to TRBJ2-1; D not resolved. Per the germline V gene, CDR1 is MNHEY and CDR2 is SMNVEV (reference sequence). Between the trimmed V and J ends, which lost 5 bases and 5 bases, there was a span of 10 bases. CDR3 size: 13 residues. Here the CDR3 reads CASSILEHNEQFF. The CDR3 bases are TGTGCCAGCAGTATTCTAGAACACAATGAGCAGTTCTTC.

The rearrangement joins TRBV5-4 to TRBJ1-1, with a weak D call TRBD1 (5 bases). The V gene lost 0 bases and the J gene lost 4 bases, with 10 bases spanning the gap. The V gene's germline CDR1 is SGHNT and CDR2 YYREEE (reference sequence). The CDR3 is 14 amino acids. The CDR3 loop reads CASSLVKGATEAFF. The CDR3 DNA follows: TGTGCCAGCAGCTTGGTCAAAGGGGCCACTGAAGCTTTCTTT.

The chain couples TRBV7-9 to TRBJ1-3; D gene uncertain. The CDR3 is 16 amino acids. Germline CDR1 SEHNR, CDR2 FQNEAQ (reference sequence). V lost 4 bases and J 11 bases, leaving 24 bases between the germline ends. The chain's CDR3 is CASSSPSGGRGNAIYF. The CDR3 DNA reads TGTGCCAGCAGCTCTCCTAGCGGCGGGAGAGGGAACGCCATATATTTT.

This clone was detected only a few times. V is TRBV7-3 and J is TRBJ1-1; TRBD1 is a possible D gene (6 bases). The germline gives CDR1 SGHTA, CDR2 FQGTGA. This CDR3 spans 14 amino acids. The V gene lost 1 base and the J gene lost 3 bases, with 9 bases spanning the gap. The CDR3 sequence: CASSLIAGDTEAFF. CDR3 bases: TGTGCCAGCAGCTTAATCGCAGGGGACACTGAAGCTTTCTTT.

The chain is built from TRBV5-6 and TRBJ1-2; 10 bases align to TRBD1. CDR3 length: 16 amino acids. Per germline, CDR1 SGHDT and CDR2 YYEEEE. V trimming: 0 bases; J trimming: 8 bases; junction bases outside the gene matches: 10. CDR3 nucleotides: TGTGCCAGCAGCTTGGCTCCGGGACAGGGGTTTCGAGGCTACACCTTC. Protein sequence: CASSLAPGQGFRGYTF.

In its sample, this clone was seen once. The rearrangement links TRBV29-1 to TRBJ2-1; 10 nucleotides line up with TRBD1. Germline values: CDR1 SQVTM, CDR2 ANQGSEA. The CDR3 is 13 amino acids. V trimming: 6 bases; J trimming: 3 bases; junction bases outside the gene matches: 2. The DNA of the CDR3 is TGCAGCGTGGGACAGGGGATCTACAATGAGCAGTTCTTC. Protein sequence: CSVGQGIYNEQFF.

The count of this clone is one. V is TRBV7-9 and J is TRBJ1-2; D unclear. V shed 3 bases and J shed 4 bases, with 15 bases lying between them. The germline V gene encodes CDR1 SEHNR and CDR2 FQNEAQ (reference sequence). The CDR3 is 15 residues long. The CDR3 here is CASSFLESRVYGYTF. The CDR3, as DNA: TGTGCCAGCAGCTTCTTAGAATCCCGTGTCTATGGCTACACCTTC.

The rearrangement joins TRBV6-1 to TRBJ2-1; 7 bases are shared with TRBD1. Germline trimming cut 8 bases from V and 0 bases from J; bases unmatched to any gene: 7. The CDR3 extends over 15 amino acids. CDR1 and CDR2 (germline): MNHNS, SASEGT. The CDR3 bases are TGTGCCAGCGGGTATAACAGGGGCTCCTACAATGAGCAGTTCTTC. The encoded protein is CASGYNRGSYNEQFF.

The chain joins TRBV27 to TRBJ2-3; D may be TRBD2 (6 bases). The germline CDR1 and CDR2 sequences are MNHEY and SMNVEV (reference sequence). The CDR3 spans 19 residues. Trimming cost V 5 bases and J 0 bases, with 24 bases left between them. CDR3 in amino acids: CASSTLGPLGGESTDTQYF. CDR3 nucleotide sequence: TGTGCCAGCAGTACTTTGGGCCCCTTGGGGGGTGAGAGCACAGATACGCAGTATTTT.

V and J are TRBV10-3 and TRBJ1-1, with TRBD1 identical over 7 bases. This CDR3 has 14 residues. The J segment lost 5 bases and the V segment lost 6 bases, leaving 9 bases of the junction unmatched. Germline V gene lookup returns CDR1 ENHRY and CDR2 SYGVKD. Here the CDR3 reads CAISTGEGWTEAFF. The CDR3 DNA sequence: TGTGCCATCAGCACAGGGGAGGGATGGACTGAAGCTTTCTTT.

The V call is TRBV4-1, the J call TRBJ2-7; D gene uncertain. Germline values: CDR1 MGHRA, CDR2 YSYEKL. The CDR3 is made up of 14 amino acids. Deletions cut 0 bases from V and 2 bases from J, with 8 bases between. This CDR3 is CASSQDLGTYEQYF. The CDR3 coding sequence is TGCGCCAGCAGCCAAGATCTAGGGACCTACGAGCAGTACTTC.